The source of this TCR beta chain is a study of blood T cell repertoires in COVID-19. The wider study: Sites across the United States, Italy and Spain contributed samples from acute and convalescent COVID-19. T cells, B-cell-depleted T cells, or PBMCs provided the cDNA or gDNA that served as material.

The CDR3 runs to 15 residues. The ends lost 5 bases at V and 4 bases at J; junction bases unmatched: 7. Per the germline V gene, CDR1 is SGHVS and CDR2 is FQNEAQ. In the original analysis: Counts of nucleated cells, estimated from reference gene primer amplification, were obtained. Profiling relied on immunoSEQ multiplex PCR, and the TCRdb table lists in-frame clones only, not all of them. V and J calls and clone size are those listed in that table; D and trimming were worked out from the DNA. The data show just over 150,000 clones, 82% seen once. The sequence was collected from a woman of 80 years or more with acute or convalescent COVID-19. The sequenced material came from peripheral blood. The chain employs TRBV7-8 and TRBJ1-2; TRBD1 aligns across 10 bases. The CDR3 region is CASSPPGDRGYGYTF. CDR3 coding DNA: TGTGCCAGCAGCCCCCCGGGGGACAGGGGCTATGGCTACACCTTC.